The 22 T cell receptor beta chains reported below all come from one sample, sequenced in a study of vaccination effects on CD4 cells after COVID-19. TCRdb keeps only in-frame clones here, not all; method: immunoSEQ multiplex PCR. The sample lists tens of thousands of clones; over 70% were seen once. Using viral peptide pools, the ViraFEST assay grew out antigen-specific CD4+ T cells prior to sequencing. It was after around 10 days of culture that CD4+ T cells were isolated. PCR-confirmed SARS-CoV-2 infection occurred in the person between March and December 2020. The antigens these receptors bind are not known. The sequencing here drew on CD4+ T cells from PBMCs cultured with a peptide pool, taken before COVID-19 vaccination. These TCRs come from a human donor who had a prior SARS-CoV-2 infection.

The rearrangement uses TRBV4-3 and TRBJ2-5; 8 bases fit TRBD2. CDR1 and CDR2 (germline): LGHNA, YSLEER. This CDR3 is 16 amino acids long. After removal of 0 bases from V and 2 bases from J, the junction contained 5 bases not matched to a gene. The CDR3 reads CASSQDVASGQETQYF. DNA for the CDR3: TGCGCCAGCAGCCAAGATGTGGCTAGCGGGCAAGAGACCCAGTACTTC.

Only a few counts were recorded for this clone. The chain links TRBV6-5 to TRBJ2-1; D uncertain. Germline values: CDR1 MNHEY, CDR2 SVGAGI. The CDR3 extends over 12 amino acids. The V gene lost 6 bases and the J gene lost 5 bases, with 8 bases spanning the gap. CDR3 sequence (DNA): TGTGCCAGCAGCCCCAGGAACAATGAGCAGTTCTTC. Residues: CASSPRNNEQFF.

The chain carries TRBV11-2 and TRBJ2-3; the D gene is possibly TRBD2 (6 bases). V lost 4 bases and J 9 bases, leaving 14 bases between the germline ends. From germline, CDR1 is SGHAT and CDR2 FQNNGV. The CDR3 consists of 13 residues. The CDR3 reads CASSSDDGGTQYF. CDR3 coding DNA: TGTGCCAGCAGCTCCGATGACGGGGGAACGCAGTATTTT.

This rearrangement joins TRBV19 to TRBJ1-1, with D hard to call. The germline CDR1 and CDR2 sequences are LNHDA and SQIVND (reference sequence). This CDR3 has 13 amino acids. V was cut by 6 bases and J by 1 base, with 9 bases left in between. This CDR3 reads CASSLRQNTEAFF. CDR3 sequence (DNA): TGTGCCAGTAGCCTCAGACAGAACACTGAAGCTTTCTTT.

The chain links TRBV6-5 to TRBJ1-2; no definite D call. The CDR3 contains 15 residues. The V end lost 0 bases, the J end lost 7 bases, and 15 bases lay between the germline ends. Looked up from germline, CDR1 is MNHEY and CDR2 is SVGAGI. CDR3 sequence (DNA): TGTGCCAGCAGTTACTCGAAAGGGAGTTCGGGTGGCTACACCTTC. Translating gives CASSYSKGSSGGYTF.

This chain connects TRBV2 to TRBJ1-4; 8 nucleotides align to TRBD1. The length of the CDR3 is 13 residues. Germline-derived CDR1 and CDR2 are SNHLY and FYNNEI. V lost 7 bases, J lost 15 bases, and 13 bases stayed unmatched. The CDR3 sequence is CASTAVTGADLFF. The CDR3 coding sequence is TGTGCCAGCACCGCCGTGACAGGGGCTGATTTGTTTTTT. Together with reference TRBV2 and TRBJ1-4, the CDR3 gives the full variable domain: EPEVTQTPSHQVTQMGQEVILRCVPISNHLYFYWYRQILGQKVEFLVSFYNNEISEKSEIFDDQFSVERPDGSNFTLKIRSTKLEDSAMYFCASTAVTGADLFFGSGTQLSVL.

The V call is TRBV2, the J call TRBJ1-6, with D perhaps TRBD1 (6 bases). Trimming pared 2 bases from V and 7 bases from J, leaving 15 bases between. The CDR3 spans 16 residues. Germline V gene data show CDR1 as SNHLY and CDR2 as FYNNEI. CDR3: CASSEWSGQLNSPLHF. CDR3 DNA: TGTGCCAGCAGTGAATGGTCCGGACAGTTGAATTCACCCCTCCACTTT.

The gene calls are TRBV7-9 and TRBJ1-4, with D possibly matching TRBD1 (6 bases). CDR1 and CDR2 from the germline V gene are SEHNR and FQNEAQ (reference sequence). The V and J ends lost 5 bases and 6 bases respectively, with 16 bases between them. The CDR3 is made up of 15 amino acids. The CDR3 region is CASSQIRGAYEKLFF. For the CDR3, the DNA is TGTGCCAGCAGCCAGATTAGGGGGGCCTATGAAAAACTGTTTTTT.

The genes are TRBV5-4 and TRBJ2-7; weak D call: TRBD1 (6 bases). Trimming took off 3 bases at V and 3 bases at J, with 13 bases between the two ends. Looked up from germline, CDR1 is SGHNT and CDR2 is YYREEE (reference sequence). The CDR3 is made up of 14 amino acids. The CDR3 coding sequence is TGTGCCAGCAGCTACACCCGGGACAACTACGAGCAGTACTTC. It is translated as CASSYTRDNYEQYF. Combining the CDR3 with reference TRBV5-4 and TRBJ2-7 gives the whole variable domain ETGVTQSPTHLIKTRGQQVTLRCSSQSGHNTVSWYQQALGQGPQFIFQYYREEENGRGNFPPRFSGLQFPNYSSELNVNALELDDSALYLCASSYTRDNYEQYFGPGTRLTVT.

V is TRBV2 and J is TRBJ1-1, with 7 bases lining up with TRBD1. V was pared by 5 bases and J by 2 bases, with 14 bases of the junction left unmatched. The CDR3 covers 17 residues. Germline assignment: CDR1 SNHLY and CDR2 FYNNEI. CDR3 protein: CASSRPRQGRTNTEAFF. The DNA of the CDR3 is TGTGCCAGCAGTCGACCCCGACAGGGTCGGACCAACACTGAAGCTTTCTTT.

The table lists this clone with a count of one. In DNA form, the CDR3 reads TGTGCCTGGGGTTCCATCCCGATTGAAAAACTGTTTTTT. Encoded protein: CAWGSIPIEKLFF. This chain uses TRBV30 with TRBJ1-4; D is ambiguous. From germline, CDR1 is GTSNPN and CDR2 SVGIG (reference sequence). The CDR3 sequence is 13 residues long. The germline V and J ends were trimmed by 5 bases and 7 bases, with 14 bases remaining between them.

V and J are TRBV11-2 and TRBJ2-7; 11 nucleotides align to TRBD1. The CDR3 consists of 16 residues. CDR1 is SGHAT and CDR2 is FQNNGV in the germline V gene. V lost 2 bases and J lost 4; bases outside the gene matches: 7. As DNA, the CDR3 is TGTGCCAGCAGCTTAAGGTTGGGACAGGGGGGGTACGAGCAGTACTTC. It translates to CASSLRLGQGGYEQYF.

The rearrangement joins TRBV5-1 to TRBJ2-1; 11 bases match TRBD2. There are 14 residues in the CDR3. Per the germline V gene, CDR1 is SGHRS and CDR2 is YFSETQ. The V and J ends lost 4 bases and 10 bases, in that order; junction bases with no gene match: 7. The CDR3 loop reads CASSHSGRGGEQFF. DNA of the CDR3: TGCGCCAGCAGCCATAGCGGGAGGGGCGGGGAGCAGTTCTTC. The whole variable domain, filled in from reference TRBV5-1 and TRBJ2-1, reads KAGVTQTPRYLIKTRGQQVTLSCSPISGHRSVSWYQQTPGQGLQFLFEYFSETQRNKGNFPGRFSGRQFSNSRSEMNVSTLELGDSALYLCASSHSGRGGEQFFGPGTRLTVL.

The chain has TRBV9 and TRBJ2-3, with D possibly being TRBD2 (7 bases). Germline V gene sequence: CDR1 SGDLS, CDR2 YYNGEE. The CDR3 covers 16 residues. Between the trimmed V and J ends, which lost 0 bases and 3 bases, there was a span of 14 bases. DNA of the CDR3: TGTGCCAGCAGCGTAGTGTGGGGGGGCCTGACAGATACGCAGTATTTT. Protein: CASSVVWGGLTDTQYF.

CDR3 DNA: TGTGCCAGTAGTATCACAGGGACGCAAGGGGCCAACGTCCTGACTTTC. Amino acid sequence: CASSITGTQGANVLTF. The V gene is TRBV19, the J gene TRBJ2-6, with D possibly TRBD1 on 6 matching bases. V dropped 3 bases and J dropped 4 bases, with 13 bases sitting between them. CDR1 is LNHDA, CDR2 SQIVND, per germline (reference sequence). The CDR3 consists of 16 residues.

This chain connects TRBV20-1 to TRBJ2-4, with TRBD2 matching 9 bases. The CDR3 consists of 11 residues. Germline V CDR1 and CDR2: DFQATT, SNEGSKA (reference sequence). With 5 bases clipped from V and 8 bases from J, the junction kept 1 base outside the gene matches. The chain's CDR3 is CSAGLAHIQYF. CDR3 sequence (DNA): TGCAGTGCTGGACTAGCGCACATTCAGTACTTC.

This clone was picked up one time. The chain couples TRBV7-6 to TRBJ1-3, with D perhaps matching TRBD1 (5 bases). This CDR3 region has 16 residues. CDR1 and CDR2 from the germline V gene are SGHVS and FNYEAQ. The V gene lost 1 base and the J gene lost 3 bases, with 13 bases spanning the gap. CDR3 coding DNA: TGTGCCAGCAGCTTAGAGAAGGGGAGCGGTGGAAACACCATATATTTT. This translates into CASSLEKGSGGNTIYF.

The V gene is TRBV9, the J gene TRBJ2-3, with 7 positions matching TRBD2. CDR1 and CDR2 (germline): SGDLS, YYNGEE. Germline trimming cut 2 bases from V and 1 base from J; bases unmatched to any gene: 4. The CDR3 has 15 amino acids. In DNA, the CDR3 is TGTGCCAGCAGCGTGCGGGGAGGGGGCACAGATACGCAGTATTTT. Translation gives CASSVRGGGTDTQYF.

This clone was observed a single time. This sequence joins TRBV27 and TRBJ2-7, with 9 positions matching TRBD2. From germline, CDR1 is MNHEY and CDR2 SMNVEV (reference sequence). Trimming removed 5 bases from V and 4 bases from J; junction bases left unmatched: 12. The CDR3 is 16 residues long. As DNA, the CDR3 is TGTGCCAGCAGTGCGCCTTTTAGCGGGGGCCCGTACGAGCAGTACTTC. It codes for CASSAPFSGGPYEQYF.

The chain couples TRBV11-2 to TRBJ2-4; TRBD1 matches 7 bases. CDR3 length: 15 residues. CDR1 SGHAT and CDR2 FQNNGV come from the germline V gene. V was clipped by 0 bases and J by 9 bases; unmatched bases: 8. The CDR3, as DNA: TGTGCCAGCAGCTTAGAATTCCCGGGACAGAGCATTCAGTACTTC. Its translation is CASSLEFPGQSIQYF.

V and J are TRBV2 and TRBJ2-3; D remains unclear. CDR1 and CDR2 from the germline V gene are SNHLY and FYNNEI. The CDR3 totals 15 residues. The V gene lost 5 bases and the J gene lost 1 base, with 13 bases spanning the gap. DNA for the CDR3: TGTGCCAGCAGTCTCTCCGGGCTGGGCACAGATACGCAGTATTTT. Translating it yields CASSLSGLGTDTQYF.

The V call is TRBV27, the J call TRBJ2-7; TRBD2 matches 13 bases. J was trimmed by 0 bases and V by 5 bases; bases with no gene match: 10. CDR1 MNHEY and CDR2 SMNVEV come from the germline V gene (reference sequence). The CDR3 runs to 18 residues. This CDR3 is CASSPLGLAGDFSYEQYF. The CDR3 DNA sequence: TGTGCCAGCAGTCCCCTAGGACTAGCGGGGGATTTCTCCTACGAGCAGTACTTC.